The 15 T cell receptor beta chains given below trace back to one sample, sequenced in a study of blood T cell repertoires in COVID-19. TCRdb keeps only in-frame clones here, not all; method: immunoSEQ multiplex PCR. The sample has 75,000 to 90,000 clones, about 87% seen once. The source material was peripheral blood. The receptors shown here come from a man aged 80 or over with acute or convalescent COVID-19.

V and J are TRBV3-1 (or the pseudogene TRBV3-2) and TRBJ2-3; weak D call: TRBD2 (5 bases). This CDR3 comprises 16 residues. V was clipped by 1 base and J by 1 base, with 12 bases between them. Germline V gives CDR1 LGHDT, CDR2 YNNKEL (reference sequence). The CDR3 loop reads CASSQAAGSGTDTQYF. The CDR3, as DNA: TGTGCCAGCAGCCAAGCGGCGGGCTCAGGCACAGATACGCAGTATTTT.

The rearrangement uses TRBV6-5 and TRBJ1-1; D is perhaps TRBD1 (6 bases). This CDR3 has 14 amino acids. The V end was cut by 2 bases, the J end by 4 bases, with 11 bases between. Germline V gives CDR1 MNHEY, CDR2 SVGAGI. CDR3 region: CASSYGQPATEAFF. In nucleotides, the CDR3 is TGTGCCAGCAGTTACGGACAGCCGGCCACTGAAGCTTTCTTT.

This chain links TRBV19 with TRBJ2-5; maybe TRBD1 (6 bases). The CDR3 runs 14 residues. The germline V gene encodes CDR1 LNHDA and CDR2 SQIVND (reference sequence). Deletions cut 5 bases from V and 5 bases from J, with 15 bases between. The CDR3 sequence: CASSVTGWDETQYF. CDR3 nucleotide sequence: TGTGCCAGTAGTGTCACAGGGTGGGACGAGACCCAGTACTTC.

This rearrangement joins TRBV7-3 to TRBJ2-2, with 14 bases lining up with TRBD2. The CDR3 consists of 16 residues. CDR1 and CDR2 (germline): SGHTA, FQGTGA. With V trimmed by 4 bases and J by 8 bases, 6 bases remained unmatched. CDR3 sequence: CASSSGLAGGPGELFF. CDR3 DNA sequence: TGTGCCAGCAGCTCCGGACTAGCGGGAGGCCCTGGGGAGCTGTTTTTT.

This rearrangement joins TRBV3-1 (or the pseudogene TRBV3-2) to TRBJ1-1; TRBD1 matches 7 bases. Per germline, CDR1 LGHDT and CDR2 YNNKEL (reference sequence). This CDR3 has 14 residues. The ends lost 4 bases at V and 1 base at J; junction bases unmatched: 3. CDR3 in amino acids: CASSPQGGNTEAFF. DNA for the CDR3: TGTGCCAGCAGCCCGCAGGGGGGGAACACTGAAGCTTTCTTT.

This sequence joins TRBV10-3 and TRBJ2-7; the D gene is possibly TRBD1 (7 bases). Trimming pared 10 bases from V and 5 bases from J, leaving 24 bases between. The CDR3 runs 15 residues. CDR1 is ENHRY, CDR2 SYGVKD, per germline. CDR3 DNA: TGTGCCAGCTTCCTAACCGTGGCGGGGACAGACGAGCAGTACTTC. Residues: CASFLTVAGTDEQYF.

The V call is TRBV2, the J call TRBJ1-2, with 7 bases matching TRBD1. Trimming cost V 6 bases and J 4 bases; bases outside gene matches: 5. CDR1 SNHLY and CDR2 FYNNEI come from the germline V gene. The CDR3 spans 13 residues. The CDR3 spells CASSTGQSYGYTF. The CDR3 DNA reads TGTGCCAGCAGCACGGGACAGTCCTATGGCTACACCTTC. Full variable domain (missing parts from reference TRBV2 and TRBJ1-2): EPEVTQTPSHQVTQMGQEVILRCVPISNHLYFYWYRQILGQKVEFLVSFYNNEISEKSEIFDDQFSVERPDGSNFTLKIRSTKLEDSAMYFCASSTGQSYGYTFGSGTRLTVV.

This clone was seen just once. The genes are TRBV30 and TRBJ1-6; possible D gene TRBD1, 5 bases. V was clipped by 4 bases and J by 10 bases, with 14 bases between them. CDR1 GTSNPN and CDR2 SVGIG come from the germline V gene (reference sequence). CDR3 length equals 13 residues. DNA for the CDR3: TGTGCCTGGATCCGCTCAGGGAACTCACCCCTCCACTTT. It encodes CAWIRSGNSPLHF.

CDR3 sequence reads: CASSLRAGEAYF. The CDR3 region has the DNA TGTGCCAGCAGCCTCCGCGCGGGGGAGGCGTATTTT. The V gene is TRBV3-1 (or the pseudogene TRBV3-2), the J gene TRBJ2-3; 7 bases match TRBD2. The V and J ends lost 4 bases and 14 bases, in that order; junction bases with no gene match: 9. From germline, CDR1 is LGHDT and CDR2 YNNKEL (reference sequence). The CDR3 is 12 residues long.

The chain has TRBV6-5 and TRBJ2-3, with D perhaps matching TRBD2 (6 bases). The germline V gene encodes CDR1 MNHEY and CDR2 SVGAGI. CDR3 length equals 14 residues. The V gene lost 6 bases and the J gene lost 4 bases, with 14 bases spanning the gap. CDR3 nucleotide sequence: TGTGCCAGCAGATTGGAGGGTTTCGCAGATACGCAGTATTTT. This codes for CASRLEGFADTQYF.

CDR3 sequence (DNA): TGTGCCAGCAGCTTAAGGCCAGGTTGGAACTATGGCTACACCTTC. Translating it yields CASSLRPGWNYGYTF. This sequence joins TRBV11-2 and TRBJ1-2; D unclear. Germline V CDR1 and CDR2: SGHAT, FQNNGV. V was cut by 2 bases and J by 2 bases, with 12 bases left in between. The CDR3 length is 15 residues.

The chain uses TRBV7-9 and TRBJ1-1, with 8 bases lining up with TRBD1. Losses at the gene ends were 5 bases for V and 1 base for J; bases not matched to a gene: 3. Germline values: CDR1 SEHNR, CDR2 FQNEAQ (reference sequence). This CDR3 is built from 14 residues. CDR3 region: CASSPGQANTEAFF. As DNA, the CDR3 is TGTGCCAGCAGCCCGGGACAGGCGAACACTGAAGCTTTCTTT.

The chain combines TRBV11-2 with TRBJ2-7; 8 positions match TRBD1. The CDR3 loop spans 15 amino acids. V was pared by 5 bases and J by 2 bases, with 8 bases of the junction left unmatched. The germline CDR1 and CDR2 sequences are SGHAT and FQNNGV. The CDR3 DNA is TGTGCCAGCAGCGCCACCGGGACAGGAACCTACGAGCAGTACTTC. Amino acids: CASSATGTGTYEQYF.

V usage is TRBV11-2 and J usage is TRBJ1-2; D unclear. Germline V CDR1 and CDR2: SGHAT, FQNNGV. Between the trimmed V and J ends, which lost 1 base and 5 bases, there was a span of 14 bases. The CDR3 totals 15 residues. CDR3 sequence: CASSLGPGLVYGYTF. In DNA, the CDR3 is TGTGCCAGCAGCTTAGGGCCAGGCCTTGTTTATGGCTACACCTTC.

The gene calls are TRBV10-3 and TRBJ2-4, with TRBD2 matching 9 bases. The V segment lost 2 bases and the J segment 7 bases; nucleotides outside the gene matches: 3. Germline-derived CDR1 and CDR2 are ENHRY and SYGVKD. The CDR3 runs 14 residues. CDR3 in DNA: TGTGCCATCAGTGAGGCGGGGGGGCCGAACATTCAGTACTTC. Translating gives CAISEAGGPNIQYF.